The following is a TCR beta chain sequence with its context. Its antigen is undetermined. Stated time point: persistent/refractory GD, antithyroid drugs over 5 years with positive TRAb. Construction of the TCR library relied on RNA isolated from PBMCs. The sample comes from a study of regulatory T cells in long-lasting Graves disease. Study observations and caveats: Persistent Graves' patients showed a TCR diversity that was lower than that of newly diagnosed ones. Researchers reported studying only peripheral blood, not thyroid tissue. Among persistent patients, a larger number of public clonotypes were shared (approximately 2,900) than among newly diagnosed patients (about 970).

According to the study, TCR beta libraries were built with iRepertoire HTBI primers and CDR3-region Arm-PCR. TCRdb fed the multiplex PCR reads into MiXCR, producing one record per CDR3 protein. Of 250,000 to 300,000 distinct CDR3 sequences listed, 22% are singletons. This clonotype was obtained from a female donor with Graves disease. Specimen: peripheral blood mononuclear cells (PBMCs), collected when the disease was refractory, from a patient treated with antithyroid drugs.

The DNA of the CDR3 is TGTGCCAGCAGTTTACGTCGAAGTTTAGCGGGAGACGGGGAGCTGTTTTTT. Translation: CASSLRRSLAGDGELFF. The chain links TRBV27 to TRBJ2-2; 9 positions agree with TRBD2. The CDR3 runs to 17 residues. The germline gives CDR1 MNHEY, CDR2 SMNVEV (reference sequence). V was pared by 2 bases and J by 7 bases, with 11 bases of the junction left unmatched.